The source of this TCR beta chain is a study of Ad26.COV2.S vaccination and SARS-CoV-2 variants listed by TCRdb under 2021. Some background on the complete study: Vaccine-arm donors came from COV1001, a multicentre, randomized, double-blind, placebo-controlled phase I-IIa trial of Ad26.COV2.S in healthy adults. Investigators did not know the trial group allocation while performing experiments and assessing outcomes. Ad26.COV2.S was administered intramuscularly at a dose of 5x10^10 or 1x10^11 viral particles, either as one shot or as two shots given 56 days apart. Trial participants were randomized into five groups of five: low-dose or high-dose Ad26.COV2.S given once or twice, or placebo on both occasions. Sequencing of the TCRbeta repertoire served to evaluate the specificity and breadth of SARS-CoV-2-reactive T cell receptors following Ad26.COV2.S vaccination. A total of approximately 30 samples were included in the TCR-sequenced set, comprising some 20 Ad26.COV2.S vaccine recipients, 5 placebo recipients and 8 SARS-CoV-2 convalescent individuals.

In the paper's terms, the treatment or condition label means: some 20 received Ad26.COV2.S at low or high dose, single or two shots; about 5 received placebo; per-sample allocation not given. Repertoires of vaccine and placebo recipients were sequenced from samples taken on day 63 after the first injection. Cohort 1b enrolled 25 or so adults aged 18-55 years at a single site in Boston, USA, between 29 July and 7 August 2020. Ad26.COV2.S consisted of a replication-incompetent adenovirus type 26 vector by which a prefusion-stabilized SARS-CoV-2 spike protein from the original Wuhan strain was expressed. Overall results and qualifications from the work: Spike-specific TCR breadth was higher in Ad26.COV2.S recipients than in placebo recipients (P = 0.0014). It was noted by the authors that total T cell responses may have been underestimated by the TCR breadth and depth analyses. Substantial breadth of spike-specific CD8+ and CD4+ T cell responses was reported after vaccination. Comparable non-spike TCR breadth was observed between vaccine and placebo recipients, consistent with only spike being contained in the vaccine. The study was not powered to compare responses between vaccine doses or regimens.

The immunoSEQ Assay was used to sequence TCRbeta CDR3 regions. After extraction, genomic DNA underwent amplification by bias-controlled multiplex PCR, followed by high-throughput sequencing. As for how the authors treated the data: To quantify the absolute abundance of every unique TCRbeta CDR3 region, sequences were collapsed and filtered. Usable DNA was measured by amplifying reference genes present in all nucleated cells, and TCRbeta template counts were normalized to that usable DNA to estimate T cell fraction. Repertoire TCRs were annotated as SARS-CoV-2-specific when V gene, CDR3 amino acid sequence and J gene were exactly matched to a known reactive TCR set. The reference SARS-CoV-2 TCR set was obtained from MIRA and was filtered for enrichment in COVID-19-positive ImmuneCODE repertoires, whereby public or cross-reactive TCRs were removed. Using the MIRA antigens, annotated TCRs were further analysed by specific ORF or by position within an ORF. Depth was the summed frequency of annotated unique rearrangements, while breadth was defined as annotated unique rearrangements over total unique productive rearrangements. TCR breadth was compared between groups using two-sided Wilcoxon rank-sum tests. TCRdb took over this immuneACCESS table, retaining in-frame rearrangements with V and J assigned. Such tables are incomplete; in checked studies, under half of the missing clones stem from an unresolved V gene, and the remainder is unexplained. V, J and clone size derive from that table, while D and trimming were established from the DNA sequence. This sample is represented by roughly 500,000 clones; 89% of them were singletons. 2.5% to 3% of the sample belongs to the ten largest clones.

V is shortened by 2 bases, J by 0 bases, and the region joining them spans 13 bases. Via the germline V gene, CDR1 is SGDLS and CDR2 YYNGEE. From the cysteine through the phenylalanine, the CDR3 covers 16 amino acids. Only CDR3 DNA remains: 48 bases, in frame from the first base. This clone occurred once. Its antigen is still unknown. No per-base quality is available; no much larger clone lies one base away. The origin of this receptor is a person between 18 and 60 years old who received the Ad26.COV2.S COVID-19 vaccine or a placebo. Sequenced material: peripheral blood, taken in a trial of Ad26.COV2.S vaccine versus placebo. This chain is built from TRBV9 and TRBJ2-3; no D gene is confidently identified. The CDR3 amino acid sequence is: CASSVLGFPSTDTQYF. Here is the DNA: TGTGCCAGCAGCGTTCTTGGTTTTCCTAGCACAGATACGCAGTATTTT. The entire variable domain, with the stretches around the CDR3 drawn from the reference TRBV9 and TRBJ2-3 proteins, is DSGVTQTPKHLITATGQRVTLRCSPRSGDLSVYWYQQSLDQGLQFLIQYYNGEERAKGNILERFSAQQFPDLHSELNLSSLELGDSALYFCASSVLGFPSTDTQYFGPGTRLTVL.